Shown below are 10 T cell receptor beta chains from a single sample sequenced in a study of cytomegalovirus exposure and HLA in healthy donors (dated 2017 in TCRdb). Library preparation used the immunoSEQ multiplex PCR assay. For the multiplex PCR, a mixture combining 60 forward primers for TCR Vbeta segments and 13 reverse primers for TCR Jbeta segments was used. The immuneACCESS repertoire file appears here via TCRdb, limited to in-frame rearrangements. These files lack a portion of the clones; in checked studies, under half of the deficit traces to unresolved V genes, and the cause of the others is not known. The sample table on file contains roughly 90,000 clones. 15% to 17% of the sample goes to the ten largest clones. The sequenced sample was PBMCs. Every receptor here comes from a man aged 45-60 years in good health and CMV-seropositive.

The V gene is TRBV19, the J gene TRBJ1-2; 8 bases match TRBD1. Germline V gives CDR1 LNHDA, CDR2 SQIVND (reference sequence). CDR3 length: 12 residues. Trimming cost V 9 bases and J 8 bases; bases outside gene matches: 8. The CDR3: CASTQGGIGYTF. DNA of the CDR3: TGTGCCAGCACACAGGGGGGAATAGGCTACACCTTC.

This chain uses TRBV30 with TRBJ2-1; D gene uncertain. Trimming took off 0 bases at V and 4 bases at J, with 7 bases between the two ends. Germline V gives CDR1 GTSNPN, CDR2 SVGIG (reference sequence). The CDR3 covers 13 residues. The CDR3 DNA reads TGTGCCTGGAGTGTGAATGAGTACAATGAGCAGTTCTTC. Translating gives CAWSVNEYNEQFF.

CDR3 in DNA: TGCAGCGTGGACGACAGGTACACAGATACGCAGTATTTT. Protein product: CSVDDRYTDTQYF. The J gene is TRBJ2-3, the V gene TRBV29-1; TRBD1 is a possible D gene (6 bases). The V gene lost 6 bases and the J gene lost 2 bases, with 12 bases spanning the gap. The CDR3 covers 13 residues. In germline, CDR1 is SQVTM, CDR2 ANQGSEA.

The chain links TRBV6-5 to TRBJ1-1; D remains unclear. V dropped 3 bases and J dropped 7 bases, with 6 bases sitting between them. CDR3 length: 11 amino acids. Germline CDR1 MNHEY, CDR2 SVGAGI. The CDR3 protein is CASSYRSEAFF. DNA for the CDR3: TGTGCCAGCAGTTATAGAAGTGAAGCTTTCTTT.

The V and J genes are TRBV27 and TRBJ1-2; 11 bases are a match to TRBD1. V was pared by 6 bases and J by 6 bases, with 12 bases of the junction left unmatched. This CDR3 region has 16 residues. CDR1 and CDR2 (germline): MNHEY, SMNVEV (reference sequence). In nucleotides, the CDR3 is TGTGCCAGCAGCCCGTGGGCGGACAGGGGGCTTGATGGCTACACCTTC. Translating it yields CASSPWADRGLDGYTF.

The CDR3 reads CASSLQDRVRFF. In DNA form, the CDR3 reads TGTGCCAGCAGCTTACAGGACAGGGTAAGGTTCTTC. The genes are TRBV11-2 and TRBJ2-1; TRBD1 aligns across 8 bases. Trimming cost V 2 bases and J 15 bases; bases outside gene matches: 6. This CDR3 has 12 residues. Germline values: CDR1 SGHAT, CDR2 FQNNGV.

The chain recombines TRBV15 with TRBJ2-7, with 8 positions matching TRBD1. The length of the CDR3 is 17 residues. With V trimmed by 1 base and J by 2 bases, 10 bases remained unmatched. Germline V lookup: CDR1 LNHNV, CDR2 YYDKDF (reference sequence). CDR3 bases: TGTGCCACCAGCAGAGTCCTCAGGGGACAGGCGGCCTACGAGCAGTACTTC. Translating gives CATSRVLRGQAAYEQYF.

The chain has TRBV5-8 and TRBJ2-7, with D perhaps TRBD2 (6 bases). CDR3 length: 14 amino acids. Trimming left V 0 bases short and J 5 bases short, with 12 bases between. Per the germline V gene, CDR1 is SGHTS and CDR2 is YDEGEE. Here the CDR3 reads CASSLAGVGNEQYF. CDR3 nucleotides: TGTGCCAGCAGCTTGGCGGGAGTGGGCAACGAGCAGTACTTC. Looking up the rest from reference TRBV5-8 and TRBJ2-7 gives the full variable domain: EAGVTQSPTHLIKTRGQQATLRCSPISGHTSVYWYQQALGLGLQFLLWYDEGEERNRGNFPPRFSGRQFPNYSSELNVNALELEDSALYLCASSLAGVGNEQYFGPGTRLTVT.

The chain uses TRBV2 and TRBJ1-1, with D possibly matching TRBD1 (6 bases). The CDR3 runs to 14 residues. Trimming pared 7 bases from V and 0 bases from J, leaving 12 bases between. Per germline, CDR1 SNHLY and CDR2 FYNNEI. The CDR3 DNA sequence: TGTGCCAGCACGCAGGGGCAAATGAACACTGAAGCTTTCTTT. It translates to CASTQGQMNTEAFF.

The chain joins TRBV7-9 to TRBJ1-2, with TRBD1 identical over 7 bases. The V and J ends lost 4 bases and 0 bases, in that order; junction bases with no gene match: 2. The CDR3 extends over 14 amino acids. CDR1 and CDR2 (germline): SEHNR, FQNEAQ (reference sequence). In nucleotides, the CDR3 is TGTGCCAGCAGCTGGGGACAGACTAACTATGGCTACACCTTC. As protein: CASSWGQTNYGYTF.